This TCR beta chain derives from a study of Ad26.COV2.S vaccination and SARS-CoV-2 variants (dated by TCRdb to the early 2020s). Regarding the complete study: Vaccine-arm donors were drawn from COV1001, a multicentre, randomized, double-blind, placebo-controlled phase I-IIa trial of Ad26.COV2.S in healthy adults. Dosing of Ad26.COV2.S was intramuscular, at either 5x10^10 or 1x10^11 viral particles, delivered as one shot or as two shots spaced 56 days apart. TCRbeta repertoire sequencing was used to assess the specificity and breadth of SARS-CoV-2-reactive T cell receptors after Ad26.COV2.S vaccination. A total of roughly 30 samples were included in the TCR-sequenced set, comprising 19 Ad26.COV2.S vaccine recipients, 5 placebo recipients and 8 SARS-CoV-2 convalescent individuals. Participants in the trial were split at random into five groups of five each, receiving low-dose or high-dose Ad26.COV2.S once or twice, or else placebo on both occasions. Investigators did not know the trial group allocation while performing experiments and assessing outcomes. The full study reports these points: Substantial breadth of spike-specific CD8+ and CD4+ T cell responses was reported after vaccination. Comparable non-spike TCR breadth was observed between vaccine and placebo recipients, consistent with only spike being contained in the vaccine. Comparing responses between vaccine doses or regimens was not something the study was powered to do. The authors noted that total T cell responses may have been underestimated by the TCR breadth and depth analyses. Higher spike-specific TCR breadth was observed in Ad26.COV2.S recipients than in placebo recipients (P = 0.0014).

Worth noting for this clone: There is no known antigen for this receptor. No base quality values were provided; no much bigger clone lies one nucleotide off.

The treatment or condition label corresponds to: some 19 received Ad26.COV2.S at low or high dose, single or two shots; about 5 received placebo; per-sample allocation not given. For vaccine and placebo recipients, repertoires were sequenced using samples collected on day 63 after the first injection. Between 29 July and 7 August 2020, Cohort 1b enrolled some 25 adults aged 18-55 years at one site in Boston, USA. As a vaccine, Ad26.COV2.S was a replication-incompetent adenovirus type 26 vector that expressed a prefusion-stabilized SARS-CoV-2 spike protein derived from the original Wuhan strain. TCRbeta CDR3 regions were sequenced with the immunoSEQ Assay. After extraction, genomic DNA underwent amplification by bias-controlled multiplex PCR, followed by high-throughput sequencing. As for how the authors treated the data: To quantify the absolute abundance of every unique TCRbeta CDR3 region, sequences were collapsed and filtered. T cell fraction was estimated by normalization of TCRbeta template counts to usable DNA, with usable DNA being measured through amplification of reference genes present in all nucleated cells. Repertoire TCRs were annotated as SARS-CoV-2-specific by exact matching of V gene, CDR3 amino acid sequence and J gene to a known reactive TCR set. MIRA supplied the reference SARS-CoV-2 TCR set, which was filtered for enrichment in COVID-19-positive ImmuneCODE repertoires so that public or cross-reactive TCRs were removed. Based on the MIRA antigens, annotated TCRs were further analysed at the level of specific ORF or position within ORF. Breadth was defined as annotated unique rearrangements over total unique productive rearrangements; depth was the summed frequency of those rearrangements. Two-sided Wilcoxon rank-sum tests were applied when comparing TCR breadth between groups. The immuneACCESS repertoire file appears here via TCRdb, limited to in-frame rearrangements. These files lack a portion of the clones; in checked studies, under half of the deficit traces to unresolved V genes, and the cause of the others is not known. V and J calls and clone size are given by that table; D and trimming were obtained from the DNA. The sample data list about half a million clones, and roughly nine tenths of these were observed just once. In total, the top ten clones hold roughly 1.7% of the sample.

The starting material was peripheral blood, obtained in a trial of Ad26.COV2.S vaccine versus placebo. This receptor was obtained from a person between 18 and 59 years old who received the Ad26.COV2.S COVID-19 vaccine or a placebo.

The DNA is TGTGCCAGCAGCTCCCTGGGACAGGGGAGTTCACCCCTCCACTTT. Its product reads: CASSSLGQGSSPLHF. This chain is built from TRBV11-2 and TRBJ1-6; 10 bases in the junction line up with TRBD1. CDR1 SGHAT and CDR2 FQNNGV are derived from the germline V gene. Spanning cysteine to phenylalanine, the CDR3 consists of 15 amino acids. The kept DNA is CDR3 alone, 45 bases in frame from the first base. Trimmed from V: 4 bases; trimmed from J: 9 bases; junction bases lacking a gene match: 6.